This TCR beta chain was obtained from a study of T cell responses to AZD1222 COVID-19 vaccine. At the level of the study: Second doses that came at about 4 or about 12 weeks were put together.

Regarding this clone: What it recognizes is unknown.

V was pared by 10 bases and J by 4 bases, with 17 bases between. Germline V gene sequence: CDR1 MNHEY, CDR2 SVGAGI. The CDR3 is made up of 14 amino acids. Study-wide points: Across spike, vaccine-associated CD4 TCRs were found, dominant at 160-218 and 743-854. Donor demographics were predominantly white British with a female majority; clonal diversity may be underestimated.

Clones were sequenced by immunoSEQ multiplex PCR, and TCRdb holds only the in-frame ones, with some missing. The sample holds approximately 97,000 clones; roughly nine tenths are singletons and the top ten take approximately 5%. This material consisted of peripheral blood, taken on day 0 of AZD1222 vaccination. This receptor was identified in an adult in good health. The chain employs TRBV6-5 and TRBJ1-3; the D is unclear. The CDR3 DNA follows: TGTGCCATCTCGAGGTCGGCGGGCGGAAACACCATATATTTT. The encoded protein is CAISRSAGGNTIYF.